This T cell receptor (beta chain) was sequenced in a study of blood T cell repertoires in COVID-19. Profiling relied on immunoSEQ multiplex PCR, and the TCRdb table lists in-frame clones only, not all of them. This table holds 160,000 or so clones, 80% found once. Participants came from some 23 US areas, aged about 18 to 89 years. For recovered donors of Cohort 3, there were two negative PCRs, clearance, or symptom resolution. V was trimmed by 4 bases and J by 7 bases, leaving 14 bases between them. Germline CDR1 reads SNHLY; CDR2 reads FYNNEI. The CDR3 runs 15 residues. This clonotype was sampled from a woman aged 55-70 years who had recovered from COVID-19. The sequenced material came from PBMCs or T cells enriched from blood (not recorded which). The chain carries TRBV2 and TRBJ1-6; D is unclear. The CDR3 DNA reads TGTGCCAGCAGTGGTGACTCTACGACCAATTCACCCCTCCACTTT. Residues: CASSGDSTTNSPLHF.